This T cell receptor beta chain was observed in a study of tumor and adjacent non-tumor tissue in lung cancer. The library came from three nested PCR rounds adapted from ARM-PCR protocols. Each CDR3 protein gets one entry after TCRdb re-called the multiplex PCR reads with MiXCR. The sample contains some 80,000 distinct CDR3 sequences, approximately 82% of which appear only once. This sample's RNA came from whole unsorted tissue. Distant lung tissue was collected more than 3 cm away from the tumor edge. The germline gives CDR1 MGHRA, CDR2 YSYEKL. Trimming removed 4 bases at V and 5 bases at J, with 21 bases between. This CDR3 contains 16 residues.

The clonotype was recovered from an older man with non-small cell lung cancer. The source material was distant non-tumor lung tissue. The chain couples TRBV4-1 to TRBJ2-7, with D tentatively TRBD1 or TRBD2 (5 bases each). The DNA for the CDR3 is TGCGCCAGCAGCCGGACACTAAGGGGAGAGGGAGACGAGCAGTACTTC. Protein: CASSRTLRGEGDEQYF.